The 17 T cell receptor beta chains listed next were all sequenced from one sample in a study of CD8 T cells in Susac syndrome. Random hexamers were used to reverse transcribe the RNA input (about 0.5 to 1 ug). MiXCR, run by TCRdb on the immunoSEQ multiplex PCR reads, gives a single entry per CDR3 protein. The data hold about 210,000 distinct CDR3 sequences, with 95% observed a single time. Sequenced: CD4+ T cells from PBMCs. Receptors were obtained from a human donor with multiple sclerosis.

V and J are TRBV7-9 and TRBJ1-2, with D tentatively TRBD1 (6 bases). V lost 5 bases, J lost 6 bases, and 16 bases lay in between. This CDR3 contains 14 residues. Germline lookup yields CDR1 SEHNR and CDR2 FQNEAQ (reference sequence). DNA of the CDR3: TGTGCCAGCAGCCCGGGACAATATGAAGATGGCTACACCTTC. It specifies CASSPGQYEDGYTF.

The chain combines TRBV12-5 with TRBJ2-7; TRBD1 agrees at 7 bases. The CDR3 extends over 13 amino acids. CDR1 and CDR2 from the germline V gene are LGHNT and FRNRAP. Unmatched junction bases numbered 7, after V lost 9 bases and J lost 2 bases. In DNA form, the CDR3 reads TGTGCTAGCATGACAGGGTCGACCTACGAGCAGTACTTC. Its protein is CASMTGSTYEQYF.

The chain is built from TRBV23-1 and TRBJ2-5; weak D call: TRBD1 (6 bases). TRBV23-1 is identified as an open reading frame with a role that is uncertain. Trimming removed 0 bases from V and 8 bases from J, with 10 bases in between. The CDR3 contains 13 residues. CDR3 protein: CASSQSQGLTQYF. The CDR3, as DNA: TGCGCCAGCAGTCAATCGCAGGGGTTAACCCAGTACTTC.

The chain combines TRBV30 with TRBJ1-4; 7 nucleotides agree with TRBD1. The CDR3 totals 15 residues. Germline V gives CDR1 GTSNPN, CDR2 SVGIG (reference sequence). V was clipped by 3 bases and J by 8 bases; unmatched bases: 12. In DNA, the CDR3 is TGTGCCTGGAGGGCGCGGGCAGGGGGTTTCGAAAAACTGTTTTTT. Translated: CAWRARAGGFEKLFF.

J is TRBJ2-5 and V is TRBV7-9; 8 bases map to TRBD1. From germline, CDR1 is SEHNR and CDR2 FQNEAQ (reference sequence). Trimming cost V 1 base and J 1 base; bases outside gene matches: 2. This CDR3 comprises 15 residues. The DNA of the CDR3 is TGTGCCAGCAGCTTAGGACAGGGGCTCCAAGAGACCCAGTACTTC. Protein product: CASSLGQGLQETQYF.

V and J are TRBV6-1 and TRBJ1-4; D uncertain. The CDR3 contains 14 residues. The germline V gene has CDR1 MNHNS and CDR2 SASEGT. Trimming took off 2 bases at V and 7 bases at J, with 11 bases between the two ends. This CDR3 reads CASSESGRTEKLFF. As DNA, the CDR3 is TGTGCCAGCAGTGAATCAGGAAGGACTGAAAAACTGTTTTTT.

The count of this clonotype is one. The genes are TRBV20-1 and TRBJ1-4, with 7 nucleotides matching TRBD1. With 5 bases clipped from V and 4 bases from J, the junction kept 10 bases outside the gene matches. The CDR3 contains 15 residues. Germline-derived CDR1 and CDR2 are DFQATT and SNEGSKA (reference sequence). The CDR3 nucleotides read TGCAGTGCTGGATACTCTGGACAGGTTAATGAAAAACTGTTTTTT. Its protein is CSAGYSGQVNEKLFF.

This clonotype was seen a single time. The CDR3: CASSLGGQGAYGYTF. Here the CDR3 DNA reads TGTGCCAGCAGCTTAGGGGGACAGGGGGCCTATGGCTACACCTTC. V and J are TRBV7-2 and TRBJ1-2; 12 nucleotides line up with TRBD1. Germline V lookup: CDR1 SGHTA, CDR2 FQGNSA. The CDR3 covers 15 residues. V dropped 1 base and J dropped 4; count of bases not matched to a gene: 1.

This chain links TRBV1 with TRBJ2-1; TRBD2 is taken as the D call from the table, unchecked against the DNA. TRBV1 is labeled a pseudogene. This CDR3 has 13 residues. DNA for the CDR3: TGCACCAGCAGCCAAAGGCCGAGGGATGAGCAGTTCTTC. Translation gives CTSSQRPRDEQFF.

This chain links TRBV27 with TRBJ2-2; 9 bases align to TRBD2. The V gene's germline CDR1 is MNHEY and CDR2 SMNVEV (reference sequence). This CDR3 is built from 14 residues. V dropped 9 bases and J dropped 4; count of bases not matched to a gene: 6. The CDR3 is CASTAGGVTGELFF. The CDR3 DNA reads TGTGCCAGTACAGCGGGGGGTGTCACCGGGGAGCTGTTTTTT.

The chain recombines TRBV7-9 with TRBJ2-3, with D possibly matching TRBD1 (6 bases). The germline CDR1 and CDR2 sequences are SEHNR and FQNEAQ (reference sequence). The V gene lost 5 bases and the J gene lost 6 bases, with 15 bases spanning the gap. CDR3 length equals 14 residues. The CDR3 coding sequence is TGTGCCAGCAGCCCGGTGGGGGCCGGGGATACGCAGTATTTT. It specifies CASSPVGAGDTQYF. Together with reference TRBV7-9 and TRBJ2-3, the CDR3 gives the full variable domain: DTGVSQNPRHKITKRGQNVTFRCDPISEHNRLYWYRQTLGQGPEFLTYFQNEAQLEKSRLLSDRFSAERPKGSFSTLEIQRTEQGDSAMYLCASSPVGAGDTQYFGPGTRLTVL.

The V gene is TRBV27, the J gene TRBJ1-5; D is uncertain. Trimming cost V 5 bases and J 2 bases, with 13 bases left between them. This CDR3 contains 15 residues. Germline CDR1 is MNHEY and CDR2 is SMNVEV (reference sequence). The CDR3 reads CASSSSSGGNQPQHF. As DNA, the CDR3 is TGTGCCAGCAGTAGCTCATCGGGTGGCAATCAGCCCCAGCATTTT.

The V and J genes are TRBV28 and TRBJ2-2; D may be TRBD2 (6 bases). The CDR3 totals 16 residues. V was clipped by 5 bases and J by 2 bases, with 15 bases between them. Per germline, CDR1 MDHEN and CDR2 SYDVKM. In nucleotides, the CDR3 is TGTGCCAGCAGTCCGTGGATTAGCGGAAACACCGGGGAGCTGTTTTTT. Translation: CASSPWISGNTGELFF.

The V call is TRBV11-3, the J call TRBJ2-3; 8 bases are a match to TRBD2. With 5 bases clipped from V and 0 bases from J, the junction kept 4 bases outside the gene matches. CDR1 and CDR2 (germline): SGHNT, YENEEA. The CDR3 spans 15 residues. CDR3 protein: CASSPGRASTDTQYF. The CDR3 DNA sequence: TGTGCCAGCAGCCCCGGGAGGGCTAGCACAGATACGCAGTATTTT.

V and J are TRBV7-6 and TRBJ2-5; D is possibly TRBD1 (7 bases). Germline V gene data show CDR1 as SGHVS and CDR2 as FNYEAQ. V was cut by 7 bases and J by 5 bases, with 14 bases left in between. CDR3 size: 13 residues. The CDR3 sequence is CASTGGGRETQYF. The CDR3 bases are TGTGCCAGCACAGGGGGAGGAAGGGAGACCCAGTACTTC.

The rearrangement uses TRBV6-1 and TRBJ1-5; TRBD1 matches 9 bases. This CDR3 has 12 amino acids. The J segment lost 6 bases and the V segment lost 6 bases, leaving 0 bases of the junction unmatched. Germline CDR1 MNHNS, CDR2 SASEGT. The CDR3, as DNA: TGTGCCAGCAGGGACAGGGGTCAGCCCCAGCATTTT. Amino acids: CASRDRGQPQHF.

This clonotype came up once. J is TRBJ2-3 and V is TRBV29-1; the match to TRBD2 covers 13 bases. The V gene's germline CDR1 is SQVTM and CDR2 ANQGSEA. The CDR3 spans 15 residues. V lost 6 bases and J lost 3; bases outside the gene matches: 6. Here the CDR3 DNA reads TGCAGCGTCGCAGGACTAGCGGGAGCAACAGATACGCAGTATTTT. It yields the protein CSVAGLAGATDTQYF.